This TCR beta chain was captured in a study of radiotherapy plus CTLA-4 blockade in lung cancer. Study overall: Across the patients, objective responses occurred in approximately 19%, and disease control in about 29%.

Using immunoSEQ multiplex PCR, the repertoire was profiled, and TCRdb retains in-frame clones only, with some absent. The sample records 85,000 to 120,000 clones, under 90% being singletons. As regards this clone: Antigen unknown.

The study, taken as a whole, reports: Blood TCR clones of tumor origin expanded after radiotherapy plus ipilimumab.

This TCR was sampled from a human donor with non-small cell lung cancer that progressed on radiotherapy plus ipilimumab. Some clones in this sample may be carry-over from other donors' samples. The specimen was peripheral blood, collected from a patient treated with radiotherapy plus ipilimumab.

The CDR3 nucleotides are TGTGCCAGCAGCTTAAATACAGCATCGACTGGAAACACCATATATTTT. It translates to CASSLNTASTGNTIYF. V and J are TRBV7-3 and TRBJ1-3, with D hard to call. The V gene's germline CDR1 is SGHTA and CDR2 FQGTGA. The CDR3 extends over 16 amino acids. V was clipped by 1 base and J by 2 bases, with 12 bases between them.